These 32 T cell receptor beta chains originate from one sample sequenced in a study of blood T cells in healthy people across ages (dated by TCRdb to the mid-2010s). The library was made by 5' RACE. A second about 6 to 11 cycle PCR used a sample-barcoded 5' primer and a J-beta primer mix. TCRdb reprocessing: public reads trimmed at Q25 with fastp, clones called with MiXCR, in-frame beta chains kept. Every distinct CDR3 protein forms one entry, paired with its most common genes and DNA. The sample profile shows around 1,900,000 distinct CDR3 sequences; roughly two fifths of them were found once. The ten largest clones represent more than 20% of the sample. The sample was blood. All receptors derive from a human donor in good health.

This clonotype was seen only a few times. This chain connects TRBV4-3 to TRBJ2-6; D may correspond to TRBD1 or TRBD2 (6 bases each). V was shortened by 1 base and J by 1 base, with 17 bases between the two germline ends. Germline CDR1 and CDR2: LGHNA and YSLEER. The CDR3 totals 19 residues. The CDR3 DNA reads as TGCGCCAGCAGCCAAGGTCGGGGGCTCCGAAGGTCTGGGGCCAACGTCCTGACTTTC. Its protein product is CASSQGRGLRRSGANVLTF.

J is TRBJ2-7 and V is TRBV4-3; TRBD1 matches at 8 bases. Germline CDR1 and CDR2: LGHNA and YSLEER. V trimming: 3 bases; J trimming: 3 bases; junction bases outside the gene matches: 10. The CDR3 loop spans 16 amino acids. CDR3 protein: CASSQQTGGTLYEQYF. CDR3 nucleotide sequence: TGCGCCAGCAGCCAGCAAACAGGGGGGACCCTCTACGAGCAGTACTTC.

The chain carries TRBV7-9 and TRBJ2-1; D ambiguous. V was trimmed by 6 bases and J by 4 bases, leaving 19 bases between them. The CDR3 extends over 16 amino acids. The germline V gene encodes CDR1 SEHNR and CDR2 FQNEAQ (reference sequence). The chain's CDR3 is CASRHLNGFYYNEQFF. The CDR3 DNA follows: TGTGCCAGCAGGCACCTGAACGGCTTCTATTACAATGAGCAGTTCTTC.

In this sample, this clonotype turned up a few times. The chain is built from TRBV2 and TRBJ1-2; TRBD1 matches at 9 bases. The germline gives CDR1 SNHLY, CDR2 FYNNEI. V trimming: 6 bases; J trimming: 6 bases; junction bases outside the gene matches: 8. The CDR3 runs to 14 residues. CDR3 nucleotides: TGTGCCAGCAGGGGGGACAGGGTAGTTAATGGCTACACCTTC. Protein product: CASRGDRVVNGYTF.

A few counts support this clonotype. The chain couples TRBV20-1 to TRBJ1-4; TRBD1 agrees at 8 bases. This CDR3 comprises 14 residues. Trimming took 6 bases from V and 2 from J; bases not matched to a gene: 5. Per germline, CDR1 DFQATT and CDR2 SNEGSKA (reference sequence). CDR3 DNA: TGCAGTGCATTATACAGGGGGACTAATGAAAAACTGTTTTTT. It codes for CSALYRGTNEKLFF.

The chain carries TRBV7-2 and TRBJ2-1, with 7 bases lining up with TRBD2. V lost 2 bases, J lost 5 bases, and 6 bases stayed unmatched. The CDR3 is made up of 15 amino acids. Germline V gene sequence: CDR1 SGHTA, CDR2 FQGNSA. In DNA form, the CDR3 reads TGTGCCAGCAGCTTAATGAGCGGGAACCACAATGAGCAGTTCTTC. Its translation: CASSLMSGNHNEQFF. Looking up the rest from reference TRBV7-2 and TRBJ2-1 gives the full variable domain: GAGVSQSPSNKVTEKGKDVELRCDPISGHTALYWYRQSLGQGLEFLIYFQGNSAPDKSGLPSDRFSAERTGGSVSTLTIQRTQQEDSAVYLCASSLMSGNHNEQFFGPGTRLTVL.

V usage is TRBV12-3 or TRBV12-4 and J usage is TRBJ1-2; TRBD1 might be the D (5 bases). The CDR3 runs 13 residues. The V end lost 6 bases, the J end lost 3 bases, and 11 bases lay between the germline ends. The CDR3 is CASRKGPDYGYTF. The CDR3 coding sequence is TGTGCCAGCAGGAAGGGACCGGACTATGGCTACACCTTC.

The chain links TRBV6-2 or TRBV6-3 to TRBJ2-3, with D tentatively TRBD1 (5 bases). CDR1 is MNHEY and CDR2 is SVGEGT in the germline V gene. The V and J ends lost 0 bases and 4 bases respectively, with 8 bases between them. CDR3 size: 14 residues. CDR3 in DNA: TGTGCCAGCAGTTACTCTTTCAGGGCAGATACGCAGTATTTT. Protein sequence: CASSYSFRADTQYF.

This clonotype was detected a few times. CDR3 in amino acids: CASRADGDYSPLHF. For the CDR3, the DNA is TGTGCCAGCAGGGCCGACGGGGATTATTCACCCCTCCACTTT. The chain carries TRBV6-4 and TRBJ1-6, with D hard to call. The CDR3 has 14 amino acids. CDR1 is MRHNA and CDR2 is SNTAGT in the germline V gene. V lost 6 bases to trimming and J lost 8 bases, with 14 bases between them.

A remark on this clonotype: The germline gene is not matched at one end of the junction; a read error may be the cause. The rearrangement joins TRBV28 to TRBJ1-5; the D gene is possibly TRBD1 (5 bases). Germline lookup yields CDR1 MDHEN and CDR2 SYDVKM. The CDR3 extends over 15 amino acids. The DNA of the CDR3 is TGTGCCAGCAGTTTCGTCCCGGGACGGGGTCAGCTCCAGCATTTT. This encodes CASSFVPGRGQLQHF.

This clonotype turned up a few times. The chain carries TRBV29-1 and TRBJ2-7, with 7 nucleotides matching TRBD1. V was pared by 7 bases and J by 3 bases, with 6 bases of the junction left unmatched. The CDR3 contains 12 residues. Germline CDR1 and CDR2: SQVTM and ANQGSEA. The chain's CDR3 is CSAEQGSYEQYF. The DNA of the CDR3 is TGCAGCGCGGAACAGGGGAGCTACGAGCAGTACTTC.

In this sample, this clonotype turned up a few times. The chain links TRBV7-9 to TRBJ2-1; 9 bases map to TRBD1. V was clipped by 5 bases and J by 7 bases; unmatched bases: 15. Per germline, CDR1 SEHNR and CDR2 FQNEAQ (reference sequence). This CDR3 comprises 17 residues. CDR3 sequence (DNA): TGTGCCAGCAGCCCACGAGACCCGGGACAGGGTAGGAATGAGCAGTTCTTC. It is translated as CASSPRDPGQGRNEQFF.

The chain couples TRBV7-2 to TRBJ1-1; D gene ambiguous. V was shortened by 1 base and J by 6 bases, with 12 bases between the two germline ends. CDR3 length equals 14 residues. The germline CDR1 and CDR2 sequences are SGHTA and FQGNSA. CDR3 sequence reads: CASSLEGRFAEAFF. As DNA, the CDR3 is TGTGCCAGCAGCTTAGAGGGTAGGTTCGCTGAAGCTTTCTTT.

This clonotype was seen a single time. The gene calls are TRBV4-1 and TRBJ2-5, with D possibly TRBD2 on 7 matching bases. The better agreement between TRBJ2-7 and the DNA end casts doubt on the J call. Germline V gene lookup returns CDR1 MGHRA and CDR2 YSYEKL. This CDR3 has 15 residues. CDR3 protein: CASSQYYGGGNEQYF. The CDR3 nucleotides read TGCGCCAGCAGCCAATATTATGGCGGGGGCAACGAGCAGTACTTC.

This chain joins TRBV4-1 and TRBJ2-1; weak D call: TRBD2 (5 bases). Trimming shortened V by 4 bases and J by 3 bases, and 22 bases separated the two germline ends. The CDR3 spans 18 residues. Germline CDR1 MGHRA, CDR2 YSYEKL. In DNA, the CDR3 is TGCGCCAGCAGCCCCCACGAGGCAGACCGAGACTACTACAATGAGCAGTTCTTC. Amino acids: CASSPHEADRDYYNEQFF.

The rearrangement links TRBV5-1 to TRBJ1-1; D unresolved. Germline-derived CDR1 and CDR2 are SGHRS and YFSETQ. The CDR3 is 13 residues long. The V and J ends lost 4 bases and 6 bases respectively, with 13 bases between them. DNA of the CDR3: TGCGCCAGCAGCGGTGGCGGAGCCCCTGAAGCTTTCTTT. It yields the protein CASSGGGAPEAFF.

This clonotype was found once. J is TRBJ2-2 and V is TRBV4-2; the D is unclear. Trimming cost V 5 bases and J 6 bases, with 13 bases left between them. Germline CDR1 is LGHNA and CDR2 is YNFKEQ. The CDR3 is 14 residues long. The CDR3 coding sequence is TGTGCCAGCAGCGGCCAGTTGGGTGCCGGGGAGCTGTTTTTT. Translated: CASSGQLGAGELFF.

The rearrangement uses TRBV7-9 and TRBJ2-3; D ambiguous. This CDR3 is 17 amino acids long. V lost 2 bases, J lost 3 bases, and 18 bases lay in between. CDR1 is SEHNR, CDR2 FQNEAQ, per germline (reference sequence). The CDR3 spells CASSLTIGLVGTDTQYF. The CDR3 DNA reads TGTGCCAGCAGCTTAACAATCGGATTGGTAGGGACAGATACGCAGTATTTT.

V is TRBV29-1 and J is TRBJ1-2; D gene ambiguous. This CDR3 is built from 14 residues. Germline values: CDR1 SQVTM, CDR2 ANQGSEA. V dropped 2 bases and J dropped 1 base, with 11 bases sitting between them. CDR3 in DNA: TGCAGCGTTGAACCCGAGAATGGTAACTATGGCTACACCTTC. It yields the protein CSVEPENGNYGYTF.

This chain's CDR3 is CASSDSVGELFF. The CDR3 DNA reads TGTGCCAGCAGTGACTCCGTGGGGGAGCTGTTTTTT. The J gene is TRBJ2-2, the V gene TRBV6-4, with no clear D. CDR3 length: 12 amino acids. V was clipped by 0 bases and J by 8 bases, with 4 bases between them. The germline V gene has CDR1 MRHNA and CDR2 SNTAGT.

This clonotype has more than one count but fewer than ten. The gene calls are TRBV4-1 and TRBJ2-3; D not resolved. Germline-derived CDR1 and CDR2 are MGHRA and YSYEKL. Trimming took 0 bases from V and 6 from J, leaving 19 bases between them. The CDR3 consists of 17 residues. CDR3 region: CASSQEPPRVGWDTQYF. CDR3 nucleotides: TGCGCCAGCAGCCAAGAACCTCCACGGGTCGGGTGGGATACGCAGTATTTT.

The chain links TRBV7-2 to TRBJ2-3, with 11 bases that match TRBD2. The trim removed 5 bases at V and 0 bases at J, leaving 7 bases unmatched. In germline, CDR1 is SGHTA, CDR2 FQGNSA. This CDR3 has 17 residues. CDR3 sequence: CASSRVSGGASTDTQYF. The CDR3 DNA is TGTGCCAGCAGCCGAGTTAGCGGGGGGGCTAGCACAGATACGCAGTATTTT.

A few counts support this clonotype. V gene TRBV20-1 combines with J gene TRBJ1-1; D is unclear. This CDR3 is 14 amino acids long. Trimming cost V 6 bases and J 0 bases, with 14 bases left between them. Germline loops: CDR1 DFQATT, CDR2 SNEGSKA (reference sequence). As DNA, the CDR3 is TGCAGTGCCAACCTTAAGAGGGTGAACACTGAAGCTTTCTTT. Residues: CSANLKRVNTEAFF.

This sequence joins TRBV27 and TRBJ1-2; TRBD1 is a possible D gene (5 bases). V was cut by 3 bases and J by 4 bases, with 15 bases left in between. Germline V CDR1 and CDR2: MNHEY, SMNVEV (reference sequence). The CDR3 is 15 residues long. The CDR3 DNA follows: TGTGCCAGCAGTTTCTCCGGGACCCCTGGCTATGGCTACACCTTC. This gives the protein CASSFSGTPGYGYTF.

This clonotype was detected a few times. This sequence joins TRBV11-2 and TRBJ2-7, with 9 positions matching TRBD2. CDR1 is SGHAT and CDR2 is FQNNGV in the germline V gene. V gave up 2 bases and J gave up 7 bases; unmatched junction bases: 6. This CDR3 contains 14 residues. CDR3 sequence: CASSLLAGPQEQYF. CDR3 bases: TGTGCCAGCAGCTTACTAGCGGGGCCCCAGGAGCAGTACTTC.

This clonotype showed up just a few times. The rearrangement joins TRBV11-3 to TRBJ2-1; 8 bases are a match to TRBD1. J lost 6 bases, V lost 4 bases, and 5 bases had no gene match. Per germline, CDR1 SGHNT and CDR2 YENEEA. CDR3 length: 14 residues. The CDR3 DNA is TGTGCCAGCAGCTCGAGGGACAGGACCAATGAGCAGTTCTTC. Its protein product is CASSSRDRTNEQFF. Drawing the rest from reference TRBV11-3 and TRBJ2-1, the complete variable domain is EAGVVQSPRYKIIEKKQPVAFWCNPISGHNTLYWYLQNLGQGPELLIRYENEEAVDDSQLPKDRFSAERLKGVDSTLKIQPAELGDSAVYLCASSSRDRTNEQFFGPGTRLTVL.

This clonotype has ten or more counts. The rearrangement joins TRBV7-9 to TRBJ2-7; 9 bases are a match to TRBD1. Trimming removed 10 bases from V and 2 bases from J; junction bases left unmatched: 12. The length of the CDR3 is 15 residues. Germline CDR1 reads SEHNR; CDR2 reads FQNEAQ (reference sequence). In nucleotides, the CDR3 is TGTGCCACCAGTTACGACAGGGGGTCAACCTACGAGCAGTACTTC. This gives the protein CATSYDRGSTYEQYF.

V gene TRBV5-1 combines with J gene TRBJ2-3; a weak D match, TRBD1 (7 bases). Trimming stripped 3 bases from V and 5 bases from J, with 16 bases between. The CDR3 totals 15 residues. Germline V gene data show CDR1 as SGHRS and CDR2 as YFSETQ. CDR3 nucleotide sequence: TGCGCCAGCAGCTCGACAGGGACTGTTGGAGATACGCAGTATTTT. Its protein is CASSSTGTVGDTQYF.

This clonotype was detected ten times or more. The V gene is TRBV5-1, the J gene TRBJ2-1; 13 bases are shared with TRBD2. J was trimmed by 6 bases and V by 4 bases; bases with no gene match: 7. The CDR3 runs to 16 residues. Germline loops: CDR1 SGHRS, CDR2 YFSETQ. The CDR3 bases are TGCGCCAGCAGCCCACTCACTAGCGGGGGGGCCAATGAGCAGTTCTTC. Protein sequence: CASSPLTSGGANEQFF.

This clonotype came up many times. The chain couples TRBV4-1 to TRBJ2-5; D remains ambiguous. Germline CDR1 reads MGHRA; CDR2 reads YSYEKL. Trimming left V 0 bases short and J 4 bases short, with 6 bases between. This CDR3 is 13 amino acids long. This CDR3 is CASSQDPGETQYF. The CDR3 DNA reads TGCGCCAGCAGCCAAGATCCTGGAGAGACCCAGTACTTC.

A few counts support this clonotype. This chain connects TRBV7-2 to TRBJ2-5; a possible D gene is TRBD1 (6 bases). Germline V gene lookup returns CDR1 SGHTA and CDR2 FQGNSA. Trimming pared 5 bases from V and 1 base from J, leaving 14 bases between. This CDR3 has 15 amino acids. The CDR3 loop is CASSPGATSQETQYF. The CDR3 DNA reads TGTGCCAGCAGCCCAGGGGCGACATCCCAAGAGACCCAGTACTTC. Full variable domain (remainder filled in from reference TRBV7-2 and TRBJ2-5): GAGVSQSPSNKVTEKGKDVELRCDPISGHTALYWYRQSLGQGLEFLIYFQGNSAPDKSGLPSDRFSAERTGGSVSTLTIQRTQQEDSAVYLCASSPGATSQETQYFGPGTRLLVL.

The sample holds a few counts of this clonotype. V and J are TRBV5-1 and TRBJ1-2, with 9 positions matching TRBD1. Germline assignment: CDR1 SGHRS and CDR2 YFSETQ. The CDR3 loop spans 15 amino acids. The junction had 12 bases not matched to a gene; V was cut back by 6 bases and J by 6 bases. The CDR3 sequence: CASTVLPGQGDGYTF. Here the CDR3 DNA reads TGCGCCAGCACCGTATTACCGGGACAGGGCGATGGCTACACCTTC.